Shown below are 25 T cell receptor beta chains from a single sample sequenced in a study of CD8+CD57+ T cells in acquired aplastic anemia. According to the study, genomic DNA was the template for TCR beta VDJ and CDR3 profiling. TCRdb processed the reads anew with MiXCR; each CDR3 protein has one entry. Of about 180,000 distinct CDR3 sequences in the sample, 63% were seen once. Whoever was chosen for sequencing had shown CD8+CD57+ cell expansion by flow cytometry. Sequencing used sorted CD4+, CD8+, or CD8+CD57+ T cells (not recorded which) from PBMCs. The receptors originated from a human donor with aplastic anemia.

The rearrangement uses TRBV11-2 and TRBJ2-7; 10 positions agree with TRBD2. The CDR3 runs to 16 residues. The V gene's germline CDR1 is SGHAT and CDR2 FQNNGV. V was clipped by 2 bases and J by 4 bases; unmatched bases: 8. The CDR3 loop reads CASSLPEGLAPYEQYF. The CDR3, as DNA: TGTGCCAGCAGCTTACCCGAGGGACTAGCGCCTTACGAGCAGTACTTC.

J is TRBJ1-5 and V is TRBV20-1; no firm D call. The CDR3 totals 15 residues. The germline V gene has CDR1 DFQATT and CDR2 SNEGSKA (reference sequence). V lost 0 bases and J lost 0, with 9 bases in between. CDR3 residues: CSARDLSDSNQPQHF. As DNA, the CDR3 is TGCAGTGCTAGAGATCTTAGCGATAGCAATCAGCCCCAGCATTTT.

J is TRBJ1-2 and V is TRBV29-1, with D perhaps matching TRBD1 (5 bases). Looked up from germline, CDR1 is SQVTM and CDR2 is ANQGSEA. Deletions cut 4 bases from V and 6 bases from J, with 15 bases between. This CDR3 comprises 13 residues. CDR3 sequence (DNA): TGCAGCGTTGTCTTGGGGGACTTACATGGCTACACCTTC. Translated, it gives CSVVLGDLHGYTF.

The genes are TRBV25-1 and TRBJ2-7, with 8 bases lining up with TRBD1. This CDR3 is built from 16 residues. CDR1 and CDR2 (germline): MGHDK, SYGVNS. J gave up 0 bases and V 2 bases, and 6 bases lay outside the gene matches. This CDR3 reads CASSESGQGRSYEQYF. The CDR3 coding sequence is TGTGCCAGCAGTGAAAGCGGACAGGGTCGCTCCTACGAGCAGTACTTC.

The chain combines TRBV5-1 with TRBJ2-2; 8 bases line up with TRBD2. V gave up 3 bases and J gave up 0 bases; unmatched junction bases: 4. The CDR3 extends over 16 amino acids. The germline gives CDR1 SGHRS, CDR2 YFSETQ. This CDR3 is CASSSERGPNTGELFF. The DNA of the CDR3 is TGCGCCAGCAGCTCCGAGCGGGGGCCGAACACCGGGGAGCTGTTTTTT.

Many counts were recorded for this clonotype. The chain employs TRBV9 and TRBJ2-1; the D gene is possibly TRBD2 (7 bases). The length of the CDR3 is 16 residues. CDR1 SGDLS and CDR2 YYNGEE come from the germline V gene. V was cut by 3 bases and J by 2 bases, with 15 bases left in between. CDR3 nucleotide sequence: TGTGCCAGCAGCGCTGATGCGGGGGCAACCTACAATGAGCAGTTCTTC. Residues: CASSADAGATYNEQFF. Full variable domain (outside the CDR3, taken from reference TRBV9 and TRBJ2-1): DSGVTQTPKHLITATGQRVTLRCSPRSGDLSVYWYQQSLDQGLQFLIQYYNGEERAKGNILERFSAQQFPDLHSELNLSSLELGDSALYFCASSADAGATYNEQFFGPGTRLTVL.

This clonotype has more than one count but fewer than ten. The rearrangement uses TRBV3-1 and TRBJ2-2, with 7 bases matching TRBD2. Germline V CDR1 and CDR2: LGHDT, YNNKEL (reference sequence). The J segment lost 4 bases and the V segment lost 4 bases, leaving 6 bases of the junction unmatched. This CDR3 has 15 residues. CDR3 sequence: CASSLRTSVTGELFF. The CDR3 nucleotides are TGTGCCAGCAGCCTTAGGACTAGTGTCACCGGGGAGCTGTTTTTT.

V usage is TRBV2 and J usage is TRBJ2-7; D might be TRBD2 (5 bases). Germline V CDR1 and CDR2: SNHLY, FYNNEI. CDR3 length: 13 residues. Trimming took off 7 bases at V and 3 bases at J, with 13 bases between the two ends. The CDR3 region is CASKLDGNYEQYF. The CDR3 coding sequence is TGTGCCAGCAAGCTCGACGGGAACTACGAGCAGTACTTC.

Here the CDR3 reads CASRTMRGNTEAFF. CDR3 in DNA: TGCGCCAGCAGAACGATGCGGGGGAACACTGAAGCTTTCTTT. The chain employs TRBV5-1 and TRBJ1-1; D is undetermined. Trimming cost V 5 bases and J 1 base, with 12 bases left between them. CDR1 is SGHRS and CDR2 is YFSETQ in the germline V gene. There are 14 residues in the CDR3.

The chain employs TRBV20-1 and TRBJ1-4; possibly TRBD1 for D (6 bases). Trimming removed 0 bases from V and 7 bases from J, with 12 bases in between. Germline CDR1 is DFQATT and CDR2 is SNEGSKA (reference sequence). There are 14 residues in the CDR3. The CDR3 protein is CSARDLGAREKLFF. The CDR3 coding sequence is TGCAGTGCTAGAGATTTGGGGGCTCGTGAAAAACTGTTTTTT.

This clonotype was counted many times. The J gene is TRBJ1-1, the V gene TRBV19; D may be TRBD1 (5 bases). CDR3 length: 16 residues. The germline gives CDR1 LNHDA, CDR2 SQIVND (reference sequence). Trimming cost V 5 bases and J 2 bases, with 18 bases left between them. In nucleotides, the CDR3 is TGTGCCAGTAGTTGGTATCGAGGGGAACGAAACACTGAAGCTTTCTTT. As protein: CASSWYRGERNTEAFF.

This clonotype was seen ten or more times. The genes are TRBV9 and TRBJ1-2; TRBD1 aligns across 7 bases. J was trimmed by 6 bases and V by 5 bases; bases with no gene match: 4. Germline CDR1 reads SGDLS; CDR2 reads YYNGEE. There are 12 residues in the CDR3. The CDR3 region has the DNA TGTGCCAGCAGTACCGGACAGGATGGCTACACCTTC. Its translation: CASSTGQDGYTF.

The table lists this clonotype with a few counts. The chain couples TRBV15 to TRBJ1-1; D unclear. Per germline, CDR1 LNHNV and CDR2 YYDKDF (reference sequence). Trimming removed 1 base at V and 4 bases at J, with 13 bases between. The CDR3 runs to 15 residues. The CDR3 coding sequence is TGTGCCACCAGCAGAGGTCGAGGACGAGGCACTGAAGCTTTCTTT. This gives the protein CATSRGRGRGTEAFF.

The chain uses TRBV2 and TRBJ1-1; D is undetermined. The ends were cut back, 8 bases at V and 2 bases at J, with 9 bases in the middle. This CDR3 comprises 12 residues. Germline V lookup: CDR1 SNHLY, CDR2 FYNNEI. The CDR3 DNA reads TGTGCCAGCTTGATCGGCAACACTGAAGCTTTCTTT. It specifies CASLIGNTEAFF.

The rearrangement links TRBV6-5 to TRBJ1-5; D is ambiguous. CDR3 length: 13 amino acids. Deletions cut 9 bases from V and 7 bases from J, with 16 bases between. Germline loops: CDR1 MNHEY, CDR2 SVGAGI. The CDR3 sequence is CASGDGRRQPQHF. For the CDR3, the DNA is TGTGCCAGTGGGGATGGTCGGAGACAGCCCCAGCATTTT.

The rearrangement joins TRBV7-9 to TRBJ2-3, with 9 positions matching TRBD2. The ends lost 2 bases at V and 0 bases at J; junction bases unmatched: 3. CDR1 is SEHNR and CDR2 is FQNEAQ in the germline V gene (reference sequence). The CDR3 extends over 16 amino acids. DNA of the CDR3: TGTGCCAGCAGCTTAAGCGGGGGGCTCAGCACAGATACGCAGTATTTT. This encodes CASSLSGGLSTDTQYF.

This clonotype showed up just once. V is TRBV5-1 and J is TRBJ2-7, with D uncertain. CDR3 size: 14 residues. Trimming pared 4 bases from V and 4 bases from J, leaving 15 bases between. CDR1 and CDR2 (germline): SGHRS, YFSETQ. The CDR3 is CASSPGPDAYEQYF. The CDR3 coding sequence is TGCGCCAGCAGCCCCGGCCCTGACGCTTACGAGCAGTACTTC. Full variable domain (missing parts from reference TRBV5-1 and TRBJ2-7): KAGVTQTPRYLIKTRGQQVTLSCSPISGHRSVSWYQQTPGQGLQFLFEYFSETQRNKGNFPGRFSGRQFSNSRSEMNVSTLELGDSALYLCASSPGPDAYEQYFGPGTRLTVT.

DNA for the CDR3: TGCGCCAGCAGCTCGAGGACAGGGCACTATGGCTACACCTTC. This translates into CASSSRTGHYGYTF. V is TRBV5-1 and J is TRBJ1-2; 8 bases agree with TRBD1. Germline V gene data show CDR1 as SGHRS and CDR2 as YFSETQ. The CDR3 is made up of 14 amino acids. J lost 3 bases, V lost 3 bases, and 4 bases had no gene match.

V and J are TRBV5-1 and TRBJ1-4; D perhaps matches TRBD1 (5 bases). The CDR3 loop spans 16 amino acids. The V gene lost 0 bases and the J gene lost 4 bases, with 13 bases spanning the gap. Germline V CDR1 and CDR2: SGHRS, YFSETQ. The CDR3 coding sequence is TGCGCCAGCAGCTTGGGAGGGACCGCCTATAATGAAAAACTGTTTTTT. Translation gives CASSLGGTAYNEKLFF.

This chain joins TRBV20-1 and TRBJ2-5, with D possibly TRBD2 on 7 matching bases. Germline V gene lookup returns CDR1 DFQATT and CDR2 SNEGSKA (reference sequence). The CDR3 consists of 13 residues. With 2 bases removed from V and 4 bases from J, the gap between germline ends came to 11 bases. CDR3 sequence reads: CSARRRGGETQYF. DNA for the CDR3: TGCAGTGCTAGACGAAGGGGGGGAGAGACCCAGTACTTC.

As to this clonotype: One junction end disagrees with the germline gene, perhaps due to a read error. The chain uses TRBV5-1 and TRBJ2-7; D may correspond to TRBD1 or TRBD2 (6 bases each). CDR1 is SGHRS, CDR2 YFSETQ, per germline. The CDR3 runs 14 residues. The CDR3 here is CASSSRRGNYEQYF. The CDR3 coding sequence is TGTGCCAGCAGCTCCCGGAGGGGGAACTACGAGCAGTACTTC. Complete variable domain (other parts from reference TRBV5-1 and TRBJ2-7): KAGVTQTPRYLIKTRGQQVTLSCSPISGHRSVSWYQQTPGQGLQFLFEYFSETQRNKGNFPGRFSGRQFSNSRSEMNVSTLELGDSALYLCASSSRRGNYEQYFGPGTRLTVT.

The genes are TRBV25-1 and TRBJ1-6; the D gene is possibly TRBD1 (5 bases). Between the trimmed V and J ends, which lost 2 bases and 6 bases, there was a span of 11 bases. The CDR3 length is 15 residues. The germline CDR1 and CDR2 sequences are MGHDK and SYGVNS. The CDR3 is CASSEGTDFNSPLHF. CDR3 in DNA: TGTGCCAGCAGTGAAGGGACGGATTTTAATTCACCCCTCCACTTT.

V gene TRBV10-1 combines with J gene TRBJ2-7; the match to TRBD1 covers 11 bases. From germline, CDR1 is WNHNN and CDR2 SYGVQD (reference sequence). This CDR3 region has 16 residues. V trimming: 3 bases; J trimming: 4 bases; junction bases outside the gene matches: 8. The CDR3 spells CASSEPMGTGGYEQYF. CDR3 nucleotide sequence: TGCGCCAGCAGTGAACCGATGGGGACAGGGGGATACGAGCAGTACTTC.

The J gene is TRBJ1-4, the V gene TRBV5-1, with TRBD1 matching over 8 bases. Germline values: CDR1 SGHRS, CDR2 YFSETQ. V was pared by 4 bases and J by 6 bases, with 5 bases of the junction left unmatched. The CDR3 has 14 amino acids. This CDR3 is CASSARGRDEKLFF. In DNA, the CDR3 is TGCGCCAGCAGCGCCAGGGGGCGGGATGAAAAACTGTTTTTT.

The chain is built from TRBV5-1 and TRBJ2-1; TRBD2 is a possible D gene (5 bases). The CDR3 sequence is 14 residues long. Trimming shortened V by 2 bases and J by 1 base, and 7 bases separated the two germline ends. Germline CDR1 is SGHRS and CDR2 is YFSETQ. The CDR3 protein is CASSLPGSYNEQFF. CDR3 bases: TGCGCCAGCAGCTTACCGGGATCCTACAATGAGCAGTTCTTC.